This T cell receptor beta chain was retrieved from a study of radiation and T cells in renal cell carcinoma. Overall study findings and caveats: Sampling covered only around 1 g of each tumor.

Sequencing was performed with immunoSEQ multiplex PCR; in TCRdb, only in-frame clones are kept and a portion is missing. In the table there are 20,000 or so clones, about half of which are singletons. The CDR3 spans 15 residues. The germline gives CDR1 MNHEY, CDR2 SVGAGI. Between the trimmed V and J ends, which lost 3 bases and 1 base, there was a span of 7 bases. This clone has more than one count but fewer than ten. No antigen is known for it. Treatment in this sample: 15 Gy SBRT to primary tumor, nephrectomy 4 weeks later. The sequencing used tumor tissue, collected from a patient whose treatment included radiotherapy and nephrectomy. This chain connects TRBV6-5 to TRBJ2-6; D might be TRBD1 or TRBD2, each matching 5 bases. The source of this sequence is a woman aged 45-59 years with renal cell carcinoma. In DNA, the CDR3 is TGTGCCAGCAGTTATGGGGGTTCTGGGGCCAACGTCCTGACTTTC. The encoded protein is CASSYGGSGANVLTF.